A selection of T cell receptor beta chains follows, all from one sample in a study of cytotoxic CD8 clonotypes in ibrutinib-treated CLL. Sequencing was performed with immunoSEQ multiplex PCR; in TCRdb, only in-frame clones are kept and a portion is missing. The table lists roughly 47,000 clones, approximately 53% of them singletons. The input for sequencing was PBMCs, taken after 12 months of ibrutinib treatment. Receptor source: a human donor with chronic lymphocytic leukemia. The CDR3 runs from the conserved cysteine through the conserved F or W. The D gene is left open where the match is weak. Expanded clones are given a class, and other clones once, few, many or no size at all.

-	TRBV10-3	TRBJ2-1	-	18	CAISEPNSKGSSYNEQFF	TGTGCCATCAGTGAGCCTAATTCAAAAGGGAGCTCCTACAATGAGCAGTTCTTC
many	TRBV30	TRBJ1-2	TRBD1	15	CAWSGGRGRTYGYTF	TGTGCCTGGAGTGGCGGCAGGGGGCGAACCTATGGCTACACCTTC
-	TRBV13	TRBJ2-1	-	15	CASSAQGNSYNEQFF	TGTGCCAGCAGCGCCCAGGGGAACTCCTACAATGAGCAGTTCTTC
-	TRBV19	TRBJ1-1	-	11	CASSPGTEAFF	TGTGCCAGTAGTCCCGGGACAGAAGCTTTCTTT
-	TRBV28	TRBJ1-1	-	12	CASYRAYSEAFF	TGTGCCAGTTACAGGGCTTACTCTGAAGCTTTCTTT
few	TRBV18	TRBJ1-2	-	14	CASSPPGGTGDYTF	TGTGCCAGCTCACCCCCGGGGGGCACAGGCGACTACACCTTC
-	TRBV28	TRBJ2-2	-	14	CASSSRAVTGELFF	TGTGCCAGCAGTTCACGGGCCGTAACCGGGGAGCTGTTTTTT
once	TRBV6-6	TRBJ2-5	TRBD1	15	CASSSRQGSGETQYF	TGTGCCAGCAGCTCTCGACAGGGCTCGGGAGAGACCCAGTACTTC
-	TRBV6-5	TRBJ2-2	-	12	CGSRGPSGELFF	TGTGGGAGTCGGGGACCCAGCGGGGAGCTGTTTTTT
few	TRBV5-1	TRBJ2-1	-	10	CASPGGEQFF	TGCGCCAGTCCCGGCGGCGAGCAGTTCTTC
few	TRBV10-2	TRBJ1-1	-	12	CASSDQRSEAFF	TGCGCCAGCAGTGATCAACGCTCTGAAGCTTTCTTT
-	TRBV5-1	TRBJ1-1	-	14	CASSLAGDHTEAFF	TGCGCCAGCAGCTTGGCCGGGGACCACACTGAAGCTTTCTTT
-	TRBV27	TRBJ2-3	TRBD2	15	CASSPPSGSTDTQYF	TGTGCCAGCAGTCCACCTAGCGGGAGCACAGATACGCAGTATTTT
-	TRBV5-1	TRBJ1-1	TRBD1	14	CASSLVAGGTEAFF	TGCGCCAGCAGCTTGGTGGCAGGGGGGACTGAAGCTTTCTTT
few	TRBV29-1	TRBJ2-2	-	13	CSVGQLNTGELFF	TGCAGCGTAGGACAGCTAAACACCGGGGAGCTGTTTTTT
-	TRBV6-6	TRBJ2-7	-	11	CASRDEPEQYF	TGTGCCAGCAGAGATGAGCCCGAGCAGTACTTC
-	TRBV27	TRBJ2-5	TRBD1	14	CASSLRTGKETQYF	TGTGCCAGCAGTCTCCGGACAGGGAAAGAGACCCAGTACTTC
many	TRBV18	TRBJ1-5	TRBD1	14	CASSRQGAGQPQHF	TGTGCCAGCTCGAGACAGGGTGCTGGGCAGCCCCAGCATTTT
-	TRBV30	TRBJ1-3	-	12	CAWTGSGNTIYF	TGTGCCTGGACAGGGTCCGGAAACACCATATATTTT
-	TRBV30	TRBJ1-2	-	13	CAWSGEGPLGYTF	TGTGCCTGGAGTGGTGAGGGGCCGCTAGGCTACACCTTC
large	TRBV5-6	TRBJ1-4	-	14	CASSFGRGYEKLFF	TGTGCCAGCAGCTTTGGTCGAGGGTATGAAAAACTGTTTTTT
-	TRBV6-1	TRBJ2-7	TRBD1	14	CASRPGTGAEEQYF	TGTGCCAGCAGACCCGGGACAGGGGCTGAAGAGCAGTACTTC
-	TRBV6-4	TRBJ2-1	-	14	CASSDSSRGHEQFF	TGTGCCAGCAGTGACTCGAGTCGTGGCCATGAGCAGTTCTTC
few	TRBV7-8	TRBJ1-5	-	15	CASSLFGSSNQPQHF	TGTGCCAGCAGCTTATTCGGGAGCAGCAATCAGCCCCAGCATTTT
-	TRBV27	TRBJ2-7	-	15	CASSLMEGASYEQYF	TGTGCCAGCAGTTTAATGGAGGGGGCCTCCTACGAGCAGTACTTC
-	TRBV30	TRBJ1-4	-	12	CAWSVTGEKLFF	TGTGCCTGGAGTGTTACAGGGGAAAAACTGTTTTTT
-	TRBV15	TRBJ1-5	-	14	CATNRAGGNQPQHF	TGTGCCACCAATAGGGCAGGGGGCAATCAGCCCCAGCATTTT
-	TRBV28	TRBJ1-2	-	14	CASTKGKGQGGYTF	TGTGCCAGCACCAAAGGAAAAGGTCAGGGAGGCTACACCTTC
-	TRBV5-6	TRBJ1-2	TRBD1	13	CASSPDRDYGYTF	TGTGCCAGCAGCCCGGACAGGGACTATGGCTACACCTTC
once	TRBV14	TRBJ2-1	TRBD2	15	CASSLGAGGYNEQFF	TGTGCCAGCAGTCTAGGGGCGGGAGGCTACAATGAGCAGTTCTTC
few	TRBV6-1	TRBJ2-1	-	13	CASIGHRWDGQFF	TGTGCCAGCATAGGCCACCGTTGGGACGGGCAGTTCTTC
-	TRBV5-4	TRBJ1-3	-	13	CASRFAQGNTIYF	TGTGCCAGCAGGTTCGCCCAGGGAAACACCATATATTTT
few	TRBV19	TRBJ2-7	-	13	CASSPSRSYEQYF	TGTGCCAGTAGTCCCTCCAGATCCTACGAGCAGTACTTC
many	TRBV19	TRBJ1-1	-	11	CASLDFTEAFF	TGTGCCAGTCTGGATTTTACTGAAGCTTTCTTT
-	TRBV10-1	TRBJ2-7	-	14	CASRSGVGPYEQYF	TGCGCCAGCAGGTCAGGAGTGGGACCCTACGAGCAGTACTTC
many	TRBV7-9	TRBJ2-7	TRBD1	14	CASSRQGGSYEQYF	TGTGCCAGCAGCCGACAGGGGGGCTCCTACGAGCAGTACTTC
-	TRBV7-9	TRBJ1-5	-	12	CASSDANQPQHF	TGTGCCAGCAGCGACGCCAATCAGCCCCAGCATTTT
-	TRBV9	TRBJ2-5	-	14	CASSLSGTVETQYF	TGTGCCAGCAGCCTTAGCGGGACAGTGGAGACCCAGTACTTC
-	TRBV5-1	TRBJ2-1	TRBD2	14	CASGTSGSYNEQFF	TGCGCCAGTGGGACTAGCGGGTCCTACAATGAGCAGTTCTTC
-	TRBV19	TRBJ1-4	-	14	CASSIGGWNEKLFF	TGTGCCAGTAGTATCGGGGGGTGGAATGAAAAACTGTTTTTT
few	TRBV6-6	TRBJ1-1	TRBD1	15	CASSYPGQGNTEAFF	TGTGCCAGCAGTTACCCGGGACAGGGCAACACTGAAGCTTTCTTT
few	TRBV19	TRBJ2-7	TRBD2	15	CASKLAGDGTYEQYF	TGTGCCAGTAAACTAGCGGGAGATGGCACCTACGAGCAGTACTTC
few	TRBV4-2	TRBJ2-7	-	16	CASSQSVRTHSYEQYF	TGTGCCAGCAGCCAATCGGTTAGGACACACTCCTACGAGCAGTACTTC
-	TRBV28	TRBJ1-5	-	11	CASRTSMAQHF	TGTGCCAGCAGGACCTCTATGGCCCAGCATTTT
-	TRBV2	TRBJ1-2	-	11	CASSGKDGYTF	TGTGCCAGCAGCGGAAAGGATGGCTACACCTTC
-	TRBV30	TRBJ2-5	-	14	CAWSVNGGGETQYF	TGTGCCTGGAGTGTAAATGGAGGGGGCGAGACCCAGTACTTC
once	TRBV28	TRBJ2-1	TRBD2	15	CASHGGTRSYNEQFF	TGTGCCAGCCACGGGGGGACCCGCTCCTACAATGAGCAGTTCTTC
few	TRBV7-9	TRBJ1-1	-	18	CASSLVVGYVSLNTEAFF	TGTGCCAGCAGCTTAGTGGTCGGGTATGTCAGCCTAAACACTGAAGCTTTCTTT
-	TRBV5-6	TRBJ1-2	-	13	CASSLRHREDWTF	TGTGCCAGCAGTCTGCGCCACAGGGAGGATTGGACCTTC
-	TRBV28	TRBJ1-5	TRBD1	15	CASRPDREVNQPQHF	TGTGCCAGCCGACCGGACAGGGAGGTAAATCAGCCCCAGCATTTT
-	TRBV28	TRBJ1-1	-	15	CASSLLVGENTEAFF	TGTGCCAGCAGTTTATTGGTGGGGGAGAACACTGAAGCTTTCTTT
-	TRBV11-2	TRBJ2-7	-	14	CASSLDLISYEQYF	TGTGCCAGCAGCTTAGATCTAATTTCCTACGAGCAGTACTTC
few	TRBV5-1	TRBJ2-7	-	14	CASSLGPVGYEQYF	TGCGCCAGCAGCCTAGGGCCAGTAGGCTACGAGCAGTACTTC
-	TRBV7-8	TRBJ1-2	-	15	CASSPRQALGYGYTF	TGTGCCAGCAGCCCGCGACAGGCCCTTGGCTATGGCTACACCTTC
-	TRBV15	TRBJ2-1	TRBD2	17	CATSRDNGLAGGNEQFF	TGTGCCACCAGCAGAGATAATGGGCTAGCGGGAGGGAATGAGCAGTTCTTC